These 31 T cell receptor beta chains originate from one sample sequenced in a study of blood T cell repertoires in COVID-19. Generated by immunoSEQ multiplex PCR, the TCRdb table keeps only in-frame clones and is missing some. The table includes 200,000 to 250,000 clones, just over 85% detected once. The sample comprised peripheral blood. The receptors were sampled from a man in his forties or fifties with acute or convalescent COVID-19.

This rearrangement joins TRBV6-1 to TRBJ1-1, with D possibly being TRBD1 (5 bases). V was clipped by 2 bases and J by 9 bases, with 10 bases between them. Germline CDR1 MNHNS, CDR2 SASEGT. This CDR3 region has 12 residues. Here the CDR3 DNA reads TGTGCCAGCAGTGAACCTTGGACAAAAGCTTTCTTT. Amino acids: CASSEPWTKAFF.

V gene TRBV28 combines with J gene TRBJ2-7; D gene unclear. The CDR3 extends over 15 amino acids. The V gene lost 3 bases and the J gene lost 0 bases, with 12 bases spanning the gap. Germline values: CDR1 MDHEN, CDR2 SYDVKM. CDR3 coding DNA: TGTGCCAGCAGTTTCTTCGCGTCTAGCTCCTACGAGCAGTACTTC. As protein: CASSFFASSSYEQYF.

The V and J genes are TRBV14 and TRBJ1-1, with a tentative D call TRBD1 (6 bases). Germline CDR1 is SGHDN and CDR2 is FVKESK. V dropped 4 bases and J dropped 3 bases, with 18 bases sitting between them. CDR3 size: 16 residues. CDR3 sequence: CASSPLGRGADTEAFF. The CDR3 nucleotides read TGTGCCAGCAGCCCGTTAGGTCGGGGGGCGGACACTGAAGCTTTCTTT.

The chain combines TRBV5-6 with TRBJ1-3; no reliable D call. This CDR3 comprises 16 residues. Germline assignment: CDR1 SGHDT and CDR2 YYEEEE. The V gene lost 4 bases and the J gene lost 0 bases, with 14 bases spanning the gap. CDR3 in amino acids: CASSVQRRLSGNTIYF. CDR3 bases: TGTGCCAGCAGCGTGCAGCGGCGGCTCTCTGGAAACACCATATATTTT.

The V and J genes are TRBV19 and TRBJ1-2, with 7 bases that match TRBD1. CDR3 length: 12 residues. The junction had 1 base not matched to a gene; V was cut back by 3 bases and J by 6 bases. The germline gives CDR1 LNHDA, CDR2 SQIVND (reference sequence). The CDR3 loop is CASSMQGDGYTF. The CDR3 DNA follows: TGTGCCAGTAGTATGCAGGGGGATGGCTACACCTTC.

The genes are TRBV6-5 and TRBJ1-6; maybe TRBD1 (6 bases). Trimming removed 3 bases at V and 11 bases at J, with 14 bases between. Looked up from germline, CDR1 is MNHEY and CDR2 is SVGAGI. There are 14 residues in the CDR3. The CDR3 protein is CASSYKDRHTPLHF. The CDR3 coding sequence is TGTGCCAGCAGTTATAAGGACAGACACACACCCCTCCACTTT.

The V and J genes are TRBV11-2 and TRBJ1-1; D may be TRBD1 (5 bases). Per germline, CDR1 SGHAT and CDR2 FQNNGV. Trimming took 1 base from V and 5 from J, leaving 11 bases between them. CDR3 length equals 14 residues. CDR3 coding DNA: TGTGCCAGCAGCTTAGCCGCAACAGGAACTGAAGCTTTCTTT. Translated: CASSLAATGTEAFF. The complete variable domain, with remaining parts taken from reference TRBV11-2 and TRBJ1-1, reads EAGVAQSPRYKIIEKRQSVAFWCNPISGHATLYWYQQILGQGPKLLIQFQNNGVVDDSQLPKDRFSAERLKGVDSTLKIQPAKLEDSAVYLCASSLAATGTEAFFGQGTRLTVV.

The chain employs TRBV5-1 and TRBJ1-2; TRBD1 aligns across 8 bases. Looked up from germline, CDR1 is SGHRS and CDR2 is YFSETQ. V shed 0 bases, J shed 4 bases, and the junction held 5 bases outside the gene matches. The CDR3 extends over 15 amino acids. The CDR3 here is CASSLEGTGTYGYTF. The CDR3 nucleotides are TGCGCCAGCAGCTTGGAAGGGACAGGAACCTATGGCTACACCTTC.

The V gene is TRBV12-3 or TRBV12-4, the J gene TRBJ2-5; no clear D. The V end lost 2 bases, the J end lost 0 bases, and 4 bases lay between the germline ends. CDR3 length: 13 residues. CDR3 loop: CASSLQNQETQYF. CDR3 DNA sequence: TGTGCCAGCAGTTTACAAAACCAAGAGACCCAGTACTTC.

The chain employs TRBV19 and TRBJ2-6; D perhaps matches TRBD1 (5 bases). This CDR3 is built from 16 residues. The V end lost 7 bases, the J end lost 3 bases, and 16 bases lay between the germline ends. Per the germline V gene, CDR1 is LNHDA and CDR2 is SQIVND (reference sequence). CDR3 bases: TGTGCCAGTACTCCACTGGGGCAGGTTGGGGCCAACGTCCTGACTTTC. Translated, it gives CASTPLGQVGANVLTF.

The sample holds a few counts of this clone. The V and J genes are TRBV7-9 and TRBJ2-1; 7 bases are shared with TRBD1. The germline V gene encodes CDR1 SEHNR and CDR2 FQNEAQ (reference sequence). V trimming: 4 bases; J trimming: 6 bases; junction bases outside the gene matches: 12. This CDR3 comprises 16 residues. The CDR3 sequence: CASSYRTGVTINEQFF. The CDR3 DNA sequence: TGTGCCAGCAGCTACAGGACAGGCGTAACTATCAATGAGCAGTTCTTC.

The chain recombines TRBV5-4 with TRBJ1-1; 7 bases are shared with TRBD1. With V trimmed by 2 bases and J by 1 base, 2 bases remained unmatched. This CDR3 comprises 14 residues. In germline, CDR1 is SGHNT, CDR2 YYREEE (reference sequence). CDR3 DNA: TGTGCCAGCAGCTTTACAGGGGCGAACACTGAAGCTTTCTTT. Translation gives CASSFTGANTEAFF. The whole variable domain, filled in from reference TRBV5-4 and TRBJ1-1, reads ETGVTQSPTHLIKTRGQQVTLRCSSQSGHNTVSWYQQALGQGPQFIFQYYREEENGRGNFPPRFSGLQFPNYSSELNVNALELDDSALYLCASSFTGANTEAFFGQGTRLTVV.

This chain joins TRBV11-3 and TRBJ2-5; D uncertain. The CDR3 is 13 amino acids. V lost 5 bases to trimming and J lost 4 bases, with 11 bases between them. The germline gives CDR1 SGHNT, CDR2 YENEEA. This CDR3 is CASSLPGGETQYF. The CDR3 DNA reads TGTGCCAGCAGCCTACCTGGTGGAGAGACCCAGTACTTC.

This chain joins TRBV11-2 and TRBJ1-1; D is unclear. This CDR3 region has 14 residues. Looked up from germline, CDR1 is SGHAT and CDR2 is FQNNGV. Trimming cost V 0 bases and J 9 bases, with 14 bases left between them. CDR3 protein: CASSLDLGRTKAFF. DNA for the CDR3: TGTGCCAGCAGCTTAGATCTCGGGCGGACTAAAGCTTTCTTT.

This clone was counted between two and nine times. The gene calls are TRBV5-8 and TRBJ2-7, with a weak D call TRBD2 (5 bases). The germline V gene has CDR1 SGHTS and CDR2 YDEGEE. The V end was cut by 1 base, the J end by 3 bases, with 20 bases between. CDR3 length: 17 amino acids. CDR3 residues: CASSLYRDWESYYEQYF. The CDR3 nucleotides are TGTGCCAGCAGCTTGTACCGAGACTGGGAGAGCTACTACGAGCAGTACTTC.

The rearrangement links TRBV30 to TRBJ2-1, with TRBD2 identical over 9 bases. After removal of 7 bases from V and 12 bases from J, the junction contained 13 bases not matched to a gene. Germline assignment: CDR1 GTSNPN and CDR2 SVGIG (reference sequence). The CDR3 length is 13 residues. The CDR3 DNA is TGTGCCTCCTCAAACGCGGGGGGGCTAGGGCAGTTCTTC. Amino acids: CASSNAGGLGQFF.

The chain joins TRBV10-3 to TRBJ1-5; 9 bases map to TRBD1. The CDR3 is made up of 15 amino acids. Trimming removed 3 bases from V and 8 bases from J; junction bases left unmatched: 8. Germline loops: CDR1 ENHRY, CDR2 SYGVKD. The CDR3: CAISEGTGKEEPQHF. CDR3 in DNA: TGTGCCATCAGTGAAGGGACAGGGAAAGAGGAGCCCCAGCATTTT.

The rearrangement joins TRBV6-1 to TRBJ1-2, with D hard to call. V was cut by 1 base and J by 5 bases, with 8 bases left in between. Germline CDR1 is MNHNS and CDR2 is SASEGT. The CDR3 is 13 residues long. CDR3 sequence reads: CASSEGWPYGYTF. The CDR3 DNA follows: TGTGCCAGCAGTGAAGGGTGGCCGTATGGCTACACCTTC.

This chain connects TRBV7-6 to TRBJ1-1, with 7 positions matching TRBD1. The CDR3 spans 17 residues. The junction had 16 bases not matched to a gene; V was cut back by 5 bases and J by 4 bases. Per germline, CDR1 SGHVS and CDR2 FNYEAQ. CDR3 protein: CASSPKGATGLGTEAFF. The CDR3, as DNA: TGTGCCAGCAGCCCCAAAGGCGCGACAGGGCTGGGCACTGAAGCTTTCTTT.

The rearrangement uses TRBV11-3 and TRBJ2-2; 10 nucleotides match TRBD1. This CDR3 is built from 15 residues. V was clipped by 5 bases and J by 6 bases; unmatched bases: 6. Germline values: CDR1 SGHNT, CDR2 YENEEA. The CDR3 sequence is CASSLSGQGSGELFF. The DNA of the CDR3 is TGTGCCAGCAGCCTATCGGGACAGGGGTCCGGGGAGCTGTTTTTT.

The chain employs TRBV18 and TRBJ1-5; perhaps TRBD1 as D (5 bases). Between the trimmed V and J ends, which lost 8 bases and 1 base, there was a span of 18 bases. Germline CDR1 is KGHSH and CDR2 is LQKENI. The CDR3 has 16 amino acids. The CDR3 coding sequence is TGTGCCAGCCGGGAGGGGTATGGAAACAGCAATCAGCCCCAGCATTTT. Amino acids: CASREGYGNSNQPQHF.

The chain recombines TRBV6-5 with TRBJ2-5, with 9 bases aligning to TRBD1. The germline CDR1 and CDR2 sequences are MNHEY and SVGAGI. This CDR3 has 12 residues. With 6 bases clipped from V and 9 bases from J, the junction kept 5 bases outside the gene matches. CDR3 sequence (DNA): TGTGCCAGCAGGGTTACAGGGGGCTCCCAGTACTTC. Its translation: CASRVTGGSQYF.

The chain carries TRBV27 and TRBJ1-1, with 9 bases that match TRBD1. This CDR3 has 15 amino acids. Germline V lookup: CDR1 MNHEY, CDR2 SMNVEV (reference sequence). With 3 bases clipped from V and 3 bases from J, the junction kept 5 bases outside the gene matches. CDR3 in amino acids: CASSFRRDRDTEAFF. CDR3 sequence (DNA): TGTGCCAGCAGTTTTCGTCGGGACAGGGACACTGAAGCTTTCTTT.

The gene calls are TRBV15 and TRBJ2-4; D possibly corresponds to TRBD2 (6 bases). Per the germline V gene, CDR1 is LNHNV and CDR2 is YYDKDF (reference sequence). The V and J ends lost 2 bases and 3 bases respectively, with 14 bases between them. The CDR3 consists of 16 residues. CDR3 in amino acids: CATSRPGRTNKNIQYF. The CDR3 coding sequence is TGTGCCACCAGCAGACCGGGACGGACTAACAAAAACATTCAGTACTTC.

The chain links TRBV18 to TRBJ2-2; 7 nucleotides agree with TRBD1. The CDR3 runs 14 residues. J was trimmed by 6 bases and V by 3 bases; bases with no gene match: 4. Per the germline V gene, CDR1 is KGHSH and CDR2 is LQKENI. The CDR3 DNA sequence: TGTGCCAGCTCACCCCGACAGGGAGCCGGGGAGCTGTTTTTT. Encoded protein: CASSPRQGAGELFF.

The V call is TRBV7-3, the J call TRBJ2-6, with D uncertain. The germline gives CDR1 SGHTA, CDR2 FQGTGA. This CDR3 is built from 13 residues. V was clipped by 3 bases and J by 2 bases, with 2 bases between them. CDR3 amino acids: CASSFAGANVLTF. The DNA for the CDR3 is TGTGCCAGCAGCTTCGCTGGGGCCAACGTCCTGACTTTC. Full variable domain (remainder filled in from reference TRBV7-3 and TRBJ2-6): GAGVSQTPSNKVTEKGKYVELRCDPISGHTALYWYRQSLGQGPEFLIYFQGTGAADDSGLPNDRFFAVRPEGSVSTLKIQRTERGDSAVYLCASSFAGANVLTFGAGSRLTVL.

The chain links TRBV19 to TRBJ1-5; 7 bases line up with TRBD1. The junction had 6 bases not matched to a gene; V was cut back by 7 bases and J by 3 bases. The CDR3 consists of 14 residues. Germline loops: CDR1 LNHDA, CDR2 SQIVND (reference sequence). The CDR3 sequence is CASTPDRPNQPQHF. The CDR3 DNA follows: TGTGCCAGTACCCCGGACAGGCCCAATCAGCCCCAGCATTTT.

In nucleotides, the CDR3 is TGTGCCAGCATCGGGGACACCGGGGAGCTGTTTTTT. Translation: CASIGDTGELFF. The V call is TRBV5-4, the J call TRBJ2-2, with a tentative D call TRBD2 (5 bases). Between the trimmed V and J ends, which lost 6 bases and 3 bases, there was a span of 6 bases. CDR1 and CDR2 from the germline V gene are SGHNT and YYREEE (reference sequence). The CDR3 spans 12 residues.

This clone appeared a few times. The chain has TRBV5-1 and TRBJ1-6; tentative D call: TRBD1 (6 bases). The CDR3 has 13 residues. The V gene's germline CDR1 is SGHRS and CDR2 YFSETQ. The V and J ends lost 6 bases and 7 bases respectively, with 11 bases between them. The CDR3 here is CASTLDRNSPLHF. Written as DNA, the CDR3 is TGCGCCAGCACCCTAGACAGGAATTCACCCCTCCACTTT.

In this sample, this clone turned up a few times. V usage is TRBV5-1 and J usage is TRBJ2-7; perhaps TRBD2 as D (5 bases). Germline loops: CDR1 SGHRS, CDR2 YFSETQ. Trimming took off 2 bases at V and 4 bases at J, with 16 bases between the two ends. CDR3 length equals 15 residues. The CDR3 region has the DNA TGCGCCAGCAGCTTAGCGGACCTCAATTCATACGAGCAGTACTTC. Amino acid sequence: CASSLADLNSYEQYF.

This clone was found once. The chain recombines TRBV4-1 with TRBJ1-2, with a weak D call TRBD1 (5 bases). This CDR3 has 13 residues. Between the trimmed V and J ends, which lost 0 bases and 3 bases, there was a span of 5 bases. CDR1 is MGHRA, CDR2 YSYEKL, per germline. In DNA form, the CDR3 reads TGCGCCAGCAGCCAAGACAGGGACTATGGCTACACCTTC. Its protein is CASSQDRDYGYTF.